This note documents a single T cell receptor (beta chain) sequence. Profiled with immunoSEQ multiplex PCR; TCRdb holds only in-frame clones, not every one. The sample yields 95,000 to 150,000 clones, about 90% seen once. This sample is drawn from a study of T cell responses to AZD1222 COVID-19 vaccine. CDR3 size: 13 residues. Trimming removed 4 bases at V and 10 bases at J, with 14 bases between. Germline assignment: CDR1 SGHTA and CDR2 FQGNSA. The sequenced sample was peripheral blood, obtained on day 0 of AZD1222 vaccination. This chain uses TRBV7-2 with TRBJ2-1; no definite D call. The source is an adult in good health. The CDR3 reads CASSSHPRFEQFF. The CDR3 coding sequence is TGTGCCAGCAGCTCCCACCCCAGGTTCGAGCAGTTCTTC.